The rows below give T cell receptor beta chains drawn from one sample of a study of blood T cells in healthy people across ages. TCRdb reanalysed the 5' RACE reads using MiXCR and keeps one entry per CDR3 protein. The sample holds some 900,000 distinct CDR3 sequences, 29% seen once. Sequencing was carried out using blood. These receptors were collected from a woman of 80 years or more in good health. CDR3s leave out the opening cysteine and the closing phenylalanine or tryptophan. The order of the fields is V gene, J gene, CDR3 protein.

v_call: TRBV2; j_call: TRBJ2-5; cdr3_aa: ASSDPIGETQY
v_call: TRBV20-1; j_call: TRBJ1-6; cdr3_aa: SARDTGGGSPLH
v_call: TRBV7-6; j_call: TRBJ2-3; cdr3_aa: ASSARGLSTDTQY
v_call: TRBV6-5; j_call: TRBJ1-1; cdr3_aa: ASSLSGHVNTEAF
v_call: TRBV6-5; j_call: TRBJ1-5; cdr3_aa: ASSRAGQPQH
v_call: TRBV6-5; j_call: TRBJ1-6; cdr3_aa: ASSYRGEGSPLH
v_call: TRBV5-6; j_call: TRBJ1-1; cdr3_aa: ASNPTGMNTEAF
v_call: TRBV7-9; j_call: TRBJ2-3; cdr3_aa: ASSQPGLAGVYTDTQY
v_call: TRBV12-3/TRBV12-4; j_call: TRBJ1-2; cdr3_aa: ASSPQGGSDGYT
v_call: TRBV6-1; j_call: TRBJ2-1; cdr3_aa: ASRDYEGGEQF
v_call: TRBV20-1; j_call: TRBJ2-6; cdr3_aa: SARQGEISNVLT
v_call: TRBV3-1; j_call: TRBJ2-5; cdr3_aa: ASSRQLTSKETQY
v_call: TRBV7-3; j_call: TRBJ2-1; cdr3_aa: ASSSGQGTKQF
v_call: TRBV7-9; j_call: TRBJ2-3; cdr3_aa: ASSLGTLNTDTQY